These 27 T cell receptor beta chains were all obtained from the same sample, sequenced in a study of OX40 agonist ivuxolimab in advanced cancers. Method: immunoSEQ multiplex PCR; TCRdb's copy keeps in-frame clones and lacks some. The data contain about 31,000 clones, over 75% of them seen just once; the ten biggest clones take up 58%. The specimen comprised CD4+ or CD8+ T cells sorted from blood, sampled in a trial of the OX40 agonist ivuxolimab. Receptors were obtained from an adult with an advanced solid tumor such as melanoma, head and neck, liver or kidney cancer.

The chain joins TRBV7-8 to TRBJ1-5, with a weak D call TRBD1 (5 bases). Between the trimmed V and J ends, which lost 1 base and 4 bases, there was a span of 8 bases. Germline V gene lookup returns CDR1 SGHVS and CDR2 FQNEAQ. CDR3 size: 14 residues. In nucleotides, the CDR3 is TGTGCCAGCAGCTTAGGGGGCCTTAATCAGCCCCAGCATTTT. Amino acid sequence: CASSLGGLNQPQHF.

The chain couples TRBV27 to TRBJ2-7; D is possibly TRBD1 or TRBD2 (5 bases each). Germline values: CDR1 MNHEY, CDR2 SMNVEV (reference sequence). The CDR3 sequence is 13 residues long. V lost 3 bases and J 0 bases, leaving 6 bases between the germline ends. The DNA for the CDR3 is TGTGCCAGCAGTTTCGGGGCCTCCTACGAGCAGTACTTC. The encoded protein is CASSFGASYEQYF.

A remark on this clone: One end of the junction fails to match germline, which may point to a read error. This chain connects TRBV29-1 to TRBJ1-2, with D uncertain. Germline loops: CDR1 SQVTM, CDR2 ANQGSEA. The CDR3 runs to 11 residues. DNA for the CDR3: TGCAGCGTTAAAGAGACCTATGGCTACACCTTC. Amino acids: CSVKETYGYTF.

The sample holds one count of this clone. CDR3 in amino acids: CASSPSTGMNTEAFF. DNA for the CDR3: TGTGCCAGCAGTCCTTCGACAGGGATGAACACTGAAGCTTTCTTT. The V gene is TRBV27, the J gene TRBJ1-1, with TRBD1 matching over 7 bases. Germline CDR1 and CDR2: MNHEY and SMNVEV (reference sequence). V was pared by 5 bases and J by 0 bases, with 6 bases of the junction left unmatched. The CDR3 is 15 amino acids.

CDR3 sequence reads: CASSTATMGNEQFF. The CDR3 DNA is TGTGCCAGCAGCACGGCCACAATGGGAAATGAGCAGTTCTTC. The rearrangement uses TRBV7-8 and TRBJ2-1, with no clear D. The V gene's germline CDR1 is SGHVS and CDR2 FQNEAQ. This CDR3 is 14 amino acids long. Trimming left V 5 bases short and J 7 bases short, with 15 bases between.

The chain uses TRBV27 and TRBJ1-6; D possibly corresponds to TRBD1 (6 bases). The germline CDR1 and CDR2 sequences are MNHEY and SMNVEV (reference sequence). The CDR3 has 15 amino acids. V lost 3 bases, J lost 10 bases, and 16 bases lay in between. CDR3 DNA: TGTGCCAGCAGTTTGGCCTCGGGGGCTGAGTCACCCCTCCACTTT. Protein product: CASSLASGAESPLHF.

The V call is TRBV14, the J call TRBJ1-1; 7 bases align to TRBD1. V lost 4 bases to trimming and J lost 3 bases; unmatched junction nucleotides: 14. Germline V gene sequence: CDR1 SGHDN, CDR2 FVKESK. The CDR3 has 17 residues. The CDR3 DNA reads as TGTGCCAGCAGCCCAGCCGCCCGACAGGGAGAGGACACTGAAGCTTTCTTT. Encoded protein: CASSPAARQGEDTEAFF. The variable domain in full, completed from reference TRBV14 and TRBJ1-1, reads EAGVTQFPSHSVIEKGQTVTLRCDPISGHDNLYWYRRVMGKEIKFLLHFVKESKQDESGMPNNRFLAERTGGTYSTLKVQPAELEDSGVYFCASSPAARQGEDTEAFFGQGTRLTVV.

V is TRBV30 and J is TRBJ2-3; TRBD2 is a possible D gene (6 bases). The CDR3 runs to 16 residues. With 1 base removed from V and 6 bases from J, the gap between germline ends came to 20 bases. Germline V gives CDR1 GTSNPN, CDR2 SVGIG (reference sequence). CDR3 protein: CAWSGFGGGGDDTQYF. The CDR3 DNA is TGTGCCTGGAGTGGCTTTGGGGGAGGAGGAGACGATACGCAGTATTTT.

This chain uses TRBV5-4 with TRBJ2-7; D unresolved. The CDR3 extends over 13 amino acids. Trimming took off 2 bases at V and 6 bases at J, with 12 bases between the two ends. Germline CDR1 SGHNT, CDR2 YYREEE (reference sequence). The CDR3 coding sequence is TGTGCCAGCAGCTTCGGGCCCGGCGGCGAGCAGTACTTC. This codes for CASSFGPGGEQYF.

This clone showed up just a few times. The chain employs TRBV14 and TRBJ2-3, with 7 bases matching TRBD1. In germline, CDR1 is SGHDN, CDR2 FVKESK. CDR3 length: 15 amino acids. With 1 base clipped from V and 2 bases from J, the junction kept 3 bases outside the gene matches. The DNA of the CDR3 is TGTGCCAGCAGCCAAGCCGGGACAGCCACAGATACGCAGTATTTT. It yields the protein CASSQAGTATDTQYF.

The chain combines TRBV9 with TRBJ2-7; TRBD2 matches 14 bases. CDR1 is SGDLS, CDR2 YYNGEE, per germline. Trimming removed 4 bases from V and 0 bases from J; junction bases left unmatched: 3. This CDR3 comprises 16 residues. CDR3 in DNA: TGTGCCAGCAGCTCGACTAGCGGGGGGGCCTCCTACGAGCAGTACTTC. Its protein product is CASSSTSGGASYEQYF.

The rearrangement joins TRBV7-2 to TRBJ2-7; a possible D gene is TRBD1 (6 bases). V was shortened by 4 bases and J by 4 bases, with 20 bases between the two germline ends. The CDR3 contains 16 residues. CDR1 SGHTA and CDR2 FQGNSA come from the germline V gene. CDR3 in amino acids: CASSYRQAESPYEQYF. As DNA, the CDR3 is TGTGCCAGCAGCTACCGACAGGCGGAGAGCCCTTACGAGCAGTACTTC.

This clone was counted a single time. The chain uses TRBV6-6 and TRBJ1-2; TRBD1 aligns across 7 bases. V was pared by 2 bases and J by 6 bases, with 9 bases of the junction left unmatched. Looked up from germline, CDR1 is MNHNY and CDR2 is SVGAGI (reference sequence). CDR3 length: 15 residues. CDR3 coding DNA: TGTGCCAGCAGTTACACAGGGGAGGATGAAAATGGCTACACCTTC. This gives the protein CASSYTGEDENGYTF.

V and J are TRBV11-2 and TRBJ2-3; 10 nucleotides match TRBD2. J gave up 2 bases and V 5 bases, and 13 bases lay outside the gene matches. The CDR3 spans 18 residues. The germline V gene has CDR1 SGHAT and CDR2 FQNNGV. In DNA form, the CDR3 reads TGTGCCAGCAGCCCGGGGAGCGGGGGGGCCCTTAACACAGATACGCAGTATTTT. Its translation: CASSPGSGGALNTDTQYF.

V is TRBV2 and J is TRBJ1-6, with no clear D. This CDR3 contains 14 residues. Germline lookup yields CDR1 SNHLY and CDR2 FYNNEI. Trimming left V 4 bases short and J 8 bases short, with 12 bases between. CDR3 bases: TGTGCCAGCAGTGCCGTCTCGGCGGATTCACCCCTCCACTTT. Translation gives CASSAVSADSPLHF.

This clone was detected many times. The rearrangement uses TRBV14 and TRBJ1-4; D gene uncertain. This CDR3 comprises 15 residues. Germline lookup yields CDR1 SGHDN and CDR2 FVKESK. Trimming left V 1 base short and J 5 bases short, with 11 bases between. CDR3 nucleotides: TGTGCCAGCAGCCAAGGCCGGCGGTCGAATGAAAAACTGTTTTTT. It codes for CASSQGRRSNEKLFF.

This sequence joins TRBV7-2 and TRBJ2-2, with D perhaps TRBD1 (6 bases). V lost 1 base, J lost 2 bases, and 20 bases lay in between. This CDR3 has 19 amino acids. CDR1 and CDR2 (germline): SGHTA, FQGNSA. This CDR3 is CASSLVRAPGHLNTGELFF. The CDR3 region has the DNA TGTGCCAGCAGCTTAGTGCGGGCGCCGGGACATCTTAACACCGGGGAGCTGTTTTTT.

The chain recombines TRBV4-1 with TRBJ1-1; 9 bases map to TRBD1. Germline CDR1 and CDR2: MGHRA and YSYEKL. This CDR3 contains 16 residues. V shed 1 base and J 1 base; nucleotides not matched to a gene: 4. The CDR3 protein is CASSQGTGVWNTEAFF. CDR3 bases: TGCGCCAGCAGCCAAGGGACAGGGGTTTGGAACACTGAAGCTTTCTTT.

V usage is TRBV7-9 and J usage is TRBJ2-2, with D uncertain. Trimming stripped 10 bases from V and 3 bases from J, with 12 bases between. The CDR3 spans 13 residues. Germline CDR1 and CDR2: SEHNR and FQNEAQ (reference sequence). CDR3 coding DNA: TGTGCCAAGATGGGCAGCTACACCGGGGAGCTGTTTTTT. Encoded protein: CAKMGSYTGELFF.

The chain couples TRBV5-6 to TRBJ2-7; TRBD1 matches 9 bases. The CDR3 sequence is 16 residues long. With V trimmed by 0 bases and J by 4 bases, 8 bases remained unmatched. Germline V gives CDR1 SGHDT, CDR2 YYEEEE. The CDR3 loop is CASSLGSGTGFYEQYF. As DNA, the CDR3 is TGTGCCAGCAGCTTGGGGTCCGGGACAGGGTTTTACGAGCAGTACTTC.

J is TRBJ2-7 and V is TRBV6-5, with TRBD1 as a possible D gene (6 bases). The CDR3 is 14 residues long. Germline CDR1 and CDR2: MNHEY and SVGAGI. Trimming shortened V by 2 bases and J by 4 bases, and 12 bases separated the two germline ends. CDR3 sequence (DNA): TGTGCCAGCAGTTACGGGCAGGGGATATACGAGCAGTACTTC. Its protein is CASSYGQGIYEQYF.

The chain uses TRBV5-6 and TRBJ2-6, with D hard to call. CDR1 and CDR2 from the germline V gene are SGHDT and YYEEEE. V was shortened by 0 bases and J by 4 bases, with 2 bases between the two germline ends. The CDR3 is 13 residues long. CDR3: CASSLEGANVLTF. The DNA for the CDR3 is TGTGCCAGCAGCTTGGAGGGGGCCAACGTCCTGACTTTC.

The chain employs TRBV13 and TRBJ2-1; 7 bases align to TRBD1. This CDR3 has 14 amino acids. The V gene's germline CDR1 is PRHDT and CDR2 FYEKMQ (reference sequence). Losses at the gene ends were 2 bases for V and 4 bases for J; bases not matched to a gene: 2. The CDR3 region is CASSLRTGYNEQFF. CDR3 nucleotide sequence: TGTGCCAGCAGCTTACGGACAGGTTACAATGAGCAGTTCTTC.

The chain has TRBV9 and TRBJ2-7, with 9 positions matching TRBD1. The germline CDR1 and CDR2 sequences are SGDLS and YYNGEE. The length of the CDR3 is 14 residues. The J segment lost 2 bases and the V segment lost 4 bases, leaving 4 bases of the junction unmatched. The CDR3 DNA reads as TGTGCCAGCAGCCCCGGGACAGGGACCTACGAGCAGTACTTC. Translation: CASSPGTGTYEQYF. The full variable domain, in which reference TRBV9 and TRBJ2-7 provide the parts outside the CDR3, is DSGVTQTPKHLITATGQRVTLRCSPRSGDLSVYWYQQSLDQGLQFLIQYYNGEERAKGNILERFSAQQFPDLHSELNLSSLELGDSALYFCASSPGTGTYEQYFGPGTRLTVT.

The chain combines TRBV2 with TRBJ2-2; 8 bases map to TRBD2. Germline V lookup: CDR1 SNHLY, CDR2 FYNNEI. The CDR3 extends over 14 amino acids. J lost 4 bases, V lost 11 bases, and 9 bases had no gene match. The CDR3 DNA is TGTGCCTTACTTCTAGCGGGCGTCACCGGGGAGCTGTTTTTT. Its translation is CALLLAGVTGELFF.

V is TRBV27 and J is TRBJ2-5, with a possible D match to TRBD2 (5 bases). The ends were cut back, 6 bases at V and 7 bases at J, with 12 bases in the middle. Germline V gene data show CDR1 as MNHEY and CDR2 as SMNVEV (reference sequence). The CDR3 covers 12 residues. CDR3 amino acids: CASSNGAGTQYF. In DNA, the CDR3 is TGTGCCAGCAGCAACGGTGCGGGGACCCAGTACTTC.

This clone occurred once. V gene TRBV27 combines with J gene TRBJ2-2; D is unclear. The germline gives CDR1 MNHEY, CDR2 SMNVEV (reference sequence). The CDR3 spans 12 residues. V shed 3 bases and J shed 7 bases, with 6 bases lying between them. The CDR3 DNA follows: TGTGCCAGCAGTTTCCATGACGGGGAGCTGTTTTTT. Protein: CASSFHDGELFF.